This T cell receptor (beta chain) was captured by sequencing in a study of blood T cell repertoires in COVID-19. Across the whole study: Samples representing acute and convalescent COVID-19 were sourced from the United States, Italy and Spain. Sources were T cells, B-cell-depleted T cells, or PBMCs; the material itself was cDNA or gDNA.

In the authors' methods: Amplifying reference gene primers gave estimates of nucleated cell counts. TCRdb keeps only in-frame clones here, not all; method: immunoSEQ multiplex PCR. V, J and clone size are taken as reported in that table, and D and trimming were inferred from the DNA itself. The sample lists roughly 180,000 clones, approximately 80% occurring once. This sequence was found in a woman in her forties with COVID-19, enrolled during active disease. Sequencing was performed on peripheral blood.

The CDR3 is CASSLDRDYGYTF. The CDR3 nucleotides read TGTGCCAGCAGCTTGGACAGAGATTATGGCTACACCTTC. The gene calls are TRBV5-4 and TRBJ1-2; no clear D gene. The V end lost 0 bases, the J end lost 5 bases, and 8 bases lay between the germline ends. The germline CDR1 and CDR2 sequences are SGHNT and YYREEE (reference sequence). The CDR3 contains 13 residues.